Sequencing of this T cell receptor (beta chain) was carried out in a study of blood T cell repertoires in COVID-19. Study-wide background: The study drew acute and convalescent COVID-19 samples from the United States, Italy and Spain. Nucleic acid was either cDNA or gDNA, and it came from T cells, B-cell-depleted T cells, or PBMCs.

The germline gives CDR1 SGHRS, CDR2 YFSETQ. Trimming left V 4 bases short and J 8 bases short, with 21 bases between. CDR3 length: 15 amino acids. The authors' processing: Nucleated cell number was recorded as an estimate derived from reference gene primer amplification. Using immunoSEQ multiplex PCR, the repertoire was profiled, and TCRdb retains in-frame clones only, with some absent. V and J calls plus clone size are reproduced from that table; the DNA served to infer D and trimming. The repertoire holds a few hundred thousand clones, with around 85% as singletons. In its sample, this clone was seen once.

Sequenced: peripheral blood. This sequence was found in a woman aged 18-29 years with acute or convalescent COVID-19. V usage is TRBV5-1 and J usage is TRBJ1-1; maybe TRBD1 (5 bases). In DNA, the CDR3 is TGCGCCAGCAGCGGGGGGACCGGTCCAAAGGGAGAAGCTTTCTTT. Translating it yields CASSGGTGPKGEAFF. Looking up the rest from reference TRBV5-1 and TRBJ1-1 gives the full variable domain: KAGVTQTPRYLIKTRGQQVTLSCSPISGHRSVSWYQQTPGQGLQFLFEYFSETQRNKGNFPGRFSGRQFSNSRSEMNVSTLELGDSALYLCASSGGTGPKGEAFFGQGTRLTVV.